The 20 T cell receptor beta chains in this list originate from one sample, sequenced in a study of response to subunit inactivated influenza vaccine. MiXCR, run by TCRdb on the RT-PCR reads, gives a single entry per CDR3 protein. The sample contains 710,000 or so distinct CDR3 sequences, 15% to 18% of which appear only once. The sample was PBMCs from blood, taken 11 to 12 days after vaccination. Every receptor here comes from a man in his fifties who received an inactivated influenza vaccine.

This clonotype has just a few counts. The V and J genes are TRBV28 and TRBJ2-1, with 7 bases matching TRBD1. The CDR3 spans 14 residues. V shed 6 bases, J shed 16 bases, and the junction held 18 bases outside the gene matches. From germline, CDR1 is MDHEN and CDR2 SYDVKM. The CDR3 protein is CASRAPPRDSLVFF. The CDR3 region has the DNA TGTGCCAGCAGAGCGCCTCCTAGGGACAGTTTAGTCTTCTTC.

V is TRBV30 and J is TRBJ1-4; no definite D call. Trimming left V 5 bases short and J 8 bases short, with 18 bases between. The CDR3 loop spans 14 amino acids. In germline, CDR1 is GTSNPN, CDR2 SVGIG (reference sequence). CDR3 region: CAWGEAGRREKLFF. The CDR3 coding sequence is TGTGCCTGGGGCGAGGCCGGGAGGAGAGAAAAACTGTTTTTT.

V usage is TRBV20-1 and J usage is TRBJ1-1; D remains unclear. Looked up from germline, CDR1 is DFQATT and CDR2 is SNEGSKA (reference sequence). Trimming stripped 0 bases from V and 4 bases from J, with 18 bases between. This CDR3 contains 16 residues. The CDR3 coding sequence is TGCAGTGCTAGAGATCTTAGGCTGGGGTCGGGCACTGAAGCTTTCTTT. Its protein is CSARDLRLGSGTEAFF.

This CDR3 reads CASSEYTGTDSPLHF. The CDR3 bases are TGTGCCAGCAGCGAATACACAGGGACGGATTCACCCCTCCACTTT. The V and J genes are TRBV6-1 and TRBJ1-6, with D possibly being TRBD1 (6 bases). This CDR3 is 15 amino acids long. CDR1 and CDR2 (germline): MNHNS, SASEGT. V was cut by 6 bases and J by 8 bases, with 17 bases left in between.

V gene TRBV6-1 combines with J gene TRBJ2-5; D is tentatively TRBD1 or TRBD2 (5 bases each). Trimming pared 6 bases from V and 1 base from J, leaving 12 bases between. There are 14 residues in the CDR3. The germline gives CDR1 MNHNS, CDR2 SASEGT. DNA of the CDR3: TGTGCCAGCAGCAAACACGGGACCCAAGAGACCCAGTACTTC. Its protein is CASSKHGTQETQYF.

This clonotype has just a few counts. This chain connects TRBV7-2 to TRBJ2-7; weak D call: TRBD2 (5 bases). The CDR3 spans 16 residues. Germline-derived CDR1 and CDR2 are SGHTA and FQGNSA. Trimming removed 1 base from V and 6 bases from J, with 19 bases in between. Written as DNA, the CDR3 is TGTGCCAGCAGCTTAGAGCGCGTGCCCCTCAGCGGCGAGCAGTACTTC. This codes for CASSLERVPLSGEQYF.

This clonotype was picked up a small number of times. The chain joins TRBV28 to TRBJ1-2; no clear D gene. The CDR3 is 14 amino acids. Deletions cut 3 bases from V and 2 bases from J, with 10 bases between. CDR1 and CDR2 from the germline V gene are MDHEN and SYDVKM. The CDR3 reads CASSFITENYGYTF. The DNA for the CDR3 is TGTGCCAGCAGTTTTATCACAGAGAACTATGGCTACACCTTC.

The chain recombines TRBV7-2 with TRBJ2-7, with TRBD1 matching 7 bases. J was trimmed by 3 bases and V by 0 bases; bases with no gene match: 11. The CDR3 consists of 17 residues. Germline lookup yields CDR1 SGHTA and CDR2 FQGNSA. The DNA for the CDR3 is TGTGCCAGCAGCTTAGCCCCAACCGGGACAGATATCTACGAGCAGTACTTC. This encodes CASSLAPTGTDIYEQYF.

This clonotype was counted a few times. The rearrangement uses TRBV2 and TRBJ2-5; 11 bases map to TRBD2. Per the germline V gene, CDR1 is SNHLY and CDR2 is FYNNEI. V was pared by 4 bases and J by 5 bases, with 9 bases of the junction left unmatched. The CDR3 runs 16 residues. CDR3 protein: CASSGDSGGARETQYF. The CDR3 nucleotides are TGTGCCAGCAGTGGAGATAGCGGGGGGGCTCGCGAGACCCAGTACTTC.

The CDR3 coding sequence is TGTGCCAGCAGTTTTACCACAGGGGGCCCAGGCTACACCTTC. This codes for CASSFTTGGPGYTF. V and J are TRBV12-3 or TRBV12-4 and TRBJ1-2; 9 bases align to TRBD1. V was pared by 3 bases and J by 8 bases, with 7 bases of the junction left unmatched. The CDR3 totals 14 residues.

This clonotype was seen at least ten times. The chain carries TRBV11-2 and TRBJ1-1; D is possibly TRBD1 (6 bases). This CDR3 is built from 17 residues. Germline assignment: CDR1 SGHAT and CDR2 FQNNGV. V was cut by 0 bases and J by 5 bases, with 19 bases left in between. For the CDR3, the DNA is TGTGCCAGCAGCTTAGATAACAACAGGGCTACAAAGACTGAAGCTTTCTTT. As protein: CASSLDNNRATKTEAFF.

In this sample, this clonotype turned up a few times. The chain carries TRBV5-1 and TRBJ2-5; D possibly matches TRBD1 or TRBD2 (5 bases each). There are 15 residues in the CDR3. Trimming removed 0 bases at V and 4 bases at J, with 13 bases between. Germline values: CDR1 SGHRS, CDR2 YFSETQ. CDR3 residues: CASSLDYGAGETQYF. The CDR3 coding sequence is TGCGCCAGCAGCTTGGACTACGGGGCCGGAGAGACCCAGTACTTC. The variable domain in full, completed from reference TRBV5-1 and TRBJ2-5, reads KAGVTQTPRYLIKTRGQQVTLSCSPISGHRSVSWYQQTPGQGLQFLFEYFSETQRNKGNFPGRFSGRQFSNSRSEMNVSTLELGDSALYLCASSLDYGAGETQYFGPGTRLLVL.

This sequence joins TRBV6-1 and TRBJ2-7, with D uncertain. In germline, CDR1 is MNHNS, CDR2 SASEGT. Trimming cost V 6 bases and J 3 bases, with 12 bases left between them. There are 13 residues in the CDR3. The CDR3 nucleotides read TGTGCCAGCAGCAGACAACCCTTCTACGAGCAGTACTTC. Translation: CASSRQPFYEQYF.

This chain connects TRBV20-1 to TRBJ2-1; maybe TRBD1 (6 bases). Trimming left V 0 bases short and J 7 bases short, with 13 bases between. This CDR3 comprises 14 residues. Germline values: CDR1 DFQATT, CDR2 SNEGSKA (reference sequence). In DNA, the CDR3 is TGCAGTGCTAGAGACAGGGGCCCTAAAAATGAGCAGTTCTTC. The encoded protein is CSARDRGPKNEQFF.

The chain couples TRBV7-9 to TRBJ2-7; 9 bases match TRBD2. Trimming cost V 7 bases and J 2 bases; bases outside gene matches: 3. The CDR3 loop spans 13 amino acids. Germline-derived CDR1 and CDR2 are SEHNR and FQNEAQ (reference sequence). DNA for the CDR3: TGTGCCAGCAACCTAGCGGGAACCTACGAGCAGTACTTC. This codes for CASNLAGTYEQYF.

This chain uses TRBV20-1 with TRBJ2-7, with TRBD2 matching 12 bases. CDR1 DFQATT and CDR2 SNEGSKA come from the germline V gene (reference sequence). The CDR3 length is 16 residues. V was pared by 4 bases and J by 4 bases, with 11 bases of the junction left unmatched. The CDR3 reads CSAKGLAGPSLYEQYF. CDR3 nucleotide sequence: TGCAGTGCTAAGGGACTAGCGGGTCCCTCGTTGTACGAGCAGTACTTC.

This clonotype was observed many times. The genes are TRBV20-1 and TRBJ2-5; 8 bases map to TRBD2. Germline V gene lookup returns CDR1 DFQATT and CDR2 SNEGSKA (reference sequence). After removal of 3 bases from V and 3 bases from J, the junction contained 3 bases not matched to a gene. The CDR3 length is 13 residues. CDR3 nucleotide sequence: TGCAGTGCTAGTATACTAGCGGAAGAGACCCAGTACTTC. It specifies CSASILAEETQYF.

The chain employs TRBV5-4 and TRBJ2-1, with 16 bases aligning to TRBD2. The CDR3 has 13 amino acids. V shed 10 bases, J shed 7 bases, and the junction held 2 bases outside the gene matches. Germline loops: CDR1 SGHNT, CDR2 YYREEE (reference sequence). The CDR3 region is CAGGLAGGNEQFF. As DNA, the CDR3 is TGTGCCGGGGGACTAGCGGGAGGGAATGAGCAGTTCTTC.

This clonotype was found many times. The CDR3 DNA reads as TGTGCCAGCAGTGGGGACAGCTCCCAAGAGACCCAGTACTTC. Protein: CASSGDSSQETQYF. The J gene is TRBJ2-5, the V gene TRBV12-3 or TRBV12-4; 7 bases are shared with TRBD1. CDR3 length: 14 residues. Losses at the gene ends were 5 bases for V and 1 base for J; bases not matched to a gene: 4.

This clonotype has more than one count but fewer than ten. The chain has TRBV5-1 and TRBJ2-7; 8 bases are a match to TRBD1. CDR3 length: 15 amino acids. CDR1 and CDR2 from the germline V gene are SGHRS and YFSETQ. V lost 3 bases and J lost 2; bases outside the gene matches: 7. CDR3 sequence reads: CASSWTGTATYEQYF. For the CDR3, the DNA is TGCGCCAGCAGCTGGACAGGGACTGCGACCTACGAGCAGTACTTC.